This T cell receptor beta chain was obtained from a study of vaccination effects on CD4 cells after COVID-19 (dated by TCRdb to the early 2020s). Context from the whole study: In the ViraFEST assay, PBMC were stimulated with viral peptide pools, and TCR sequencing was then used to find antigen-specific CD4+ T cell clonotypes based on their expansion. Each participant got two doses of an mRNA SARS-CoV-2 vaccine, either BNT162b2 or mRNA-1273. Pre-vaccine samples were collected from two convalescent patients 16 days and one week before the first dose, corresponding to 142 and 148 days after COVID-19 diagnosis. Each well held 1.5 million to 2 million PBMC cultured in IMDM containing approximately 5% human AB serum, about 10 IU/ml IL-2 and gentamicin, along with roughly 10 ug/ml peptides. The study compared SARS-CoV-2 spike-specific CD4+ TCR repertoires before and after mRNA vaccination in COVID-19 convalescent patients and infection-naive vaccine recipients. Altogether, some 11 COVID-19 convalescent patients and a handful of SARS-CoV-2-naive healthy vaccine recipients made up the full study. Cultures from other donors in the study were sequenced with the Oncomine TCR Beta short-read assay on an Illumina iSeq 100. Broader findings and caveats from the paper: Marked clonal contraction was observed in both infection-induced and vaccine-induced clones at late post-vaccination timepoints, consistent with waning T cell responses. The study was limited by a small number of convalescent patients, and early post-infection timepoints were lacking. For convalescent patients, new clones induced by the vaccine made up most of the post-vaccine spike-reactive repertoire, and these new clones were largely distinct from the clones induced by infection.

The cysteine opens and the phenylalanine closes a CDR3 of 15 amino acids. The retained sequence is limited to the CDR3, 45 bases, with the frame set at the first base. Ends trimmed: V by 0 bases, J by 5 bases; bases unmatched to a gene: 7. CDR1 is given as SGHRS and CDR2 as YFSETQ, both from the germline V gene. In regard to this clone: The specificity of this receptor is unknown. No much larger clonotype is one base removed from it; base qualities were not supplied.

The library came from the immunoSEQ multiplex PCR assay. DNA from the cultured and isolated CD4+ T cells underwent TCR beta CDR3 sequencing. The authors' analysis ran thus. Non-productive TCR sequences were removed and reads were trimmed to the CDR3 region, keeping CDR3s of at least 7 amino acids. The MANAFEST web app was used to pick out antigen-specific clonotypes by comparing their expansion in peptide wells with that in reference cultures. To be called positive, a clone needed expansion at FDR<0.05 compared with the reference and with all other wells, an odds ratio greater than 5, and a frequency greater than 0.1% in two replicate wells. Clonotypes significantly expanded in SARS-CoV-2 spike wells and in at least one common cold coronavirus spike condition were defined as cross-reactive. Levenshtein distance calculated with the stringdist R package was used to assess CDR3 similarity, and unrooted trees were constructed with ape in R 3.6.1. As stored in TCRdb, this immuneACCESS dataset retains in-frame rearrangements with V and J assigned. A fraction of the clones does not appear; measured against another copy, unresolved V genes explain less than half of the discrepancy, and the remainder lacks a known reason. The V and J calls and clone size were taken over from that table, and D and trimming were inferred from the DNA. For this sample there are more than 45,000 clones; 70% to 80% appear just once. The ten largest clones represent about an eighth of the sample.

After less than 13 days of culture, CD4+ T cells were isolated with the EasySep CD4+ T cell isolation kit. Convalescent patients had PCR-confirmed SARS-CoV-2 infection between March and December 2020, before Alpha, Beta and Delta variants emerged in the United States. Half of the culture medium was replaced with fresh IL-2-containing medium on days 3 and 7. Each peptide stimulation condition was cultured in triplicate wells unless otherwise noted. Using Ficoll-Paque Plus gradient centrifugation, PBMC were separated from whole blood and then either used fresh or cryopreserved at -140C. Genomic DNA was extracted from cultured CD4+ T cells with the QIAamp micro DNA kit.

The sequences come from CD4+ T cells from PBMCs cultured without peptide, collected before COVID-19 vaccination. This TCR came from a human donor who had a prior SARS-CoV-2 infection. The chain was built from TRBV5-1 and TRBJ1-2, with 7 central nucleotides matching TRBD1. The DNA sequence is TGCGCCAGCAGCTTGGACAGGGGTCGGCCTTATGGCTACACCTTC. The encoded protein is CASSLDRGRPYGYTF.